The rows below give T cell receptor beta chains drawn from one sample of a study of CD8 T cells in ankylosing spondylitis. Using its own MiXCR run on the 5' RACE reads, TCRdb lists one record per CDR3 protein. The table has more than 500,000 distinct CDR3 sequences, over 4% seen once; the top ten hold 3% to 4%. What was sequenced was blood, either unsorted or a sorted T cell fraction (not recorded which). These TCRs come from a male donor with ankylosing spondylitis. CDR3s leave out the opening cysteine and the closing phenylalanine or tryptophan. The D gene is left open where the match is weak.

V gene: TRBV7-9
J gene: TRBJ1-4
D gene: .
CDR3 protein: ASSPLGVANEKLF

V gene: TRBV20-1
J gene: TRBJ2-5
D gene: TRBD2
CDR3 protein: SARDLSSGGARQETQY

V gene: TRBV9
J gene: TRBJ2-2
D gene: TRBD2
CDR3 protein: ASSDTRTSGRPTGELF

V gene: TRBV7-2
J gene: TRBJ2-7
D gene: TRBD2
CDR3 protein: ASRIRGTSGDYEQY

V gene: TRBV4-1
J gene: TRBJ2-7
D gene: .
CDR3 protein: ASSQREGAPYEQY

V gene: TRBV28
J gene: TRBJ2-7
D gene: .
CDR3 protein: ASSTPGSTYEQY

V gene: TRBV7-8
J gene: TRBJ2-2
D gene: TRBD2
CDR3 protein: ASSLGASGSARVTGELF

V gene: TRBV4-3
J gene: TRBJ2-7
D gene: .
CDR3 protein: ASSQVSASPNEQY

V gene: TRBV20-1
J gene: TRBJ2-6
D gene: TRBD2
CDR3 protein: SARPLAGHLSGANVLT

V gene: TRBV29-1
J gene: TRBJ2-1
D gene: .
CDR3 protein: TTSPGPWENEQF

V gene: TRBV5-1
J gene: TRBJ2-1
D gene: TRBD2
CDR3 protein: ASSLAVTSGLNEQF

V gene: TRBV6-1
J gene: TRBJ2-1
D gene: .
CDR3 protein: ASSPHTVRDFREQF